The clone carrying this T cell receptor beta chain came up a few times. Its antigen is undetermined. This entry belongs to a study of human T cells and chemical hapten exposure. Across the study: Diphenylcyclopropenone was applied weekly to patients' scalps across the roughly 23-week study. Minor pooled library volume differences mainly drove per-sample TCR yield variation. Study-level points and caveats: There was alopecia in the donors, so their immune response may differ from that of healthy people.

Germline V gene sequence: CDR1 DFQATT, CDR2 SNEGSKA (reference sequence). The CDR3 runs 13 residues. Trimming left V 6 bases short and J 0 bases short, with 11 bases between. TCRdb reanalysed the RACE reads using MiXCR and keeps one entry per CDR3 protein. The sample yields 50,000 to 70,000 distinct CDR3 sequences, 9.9% seen once. Time point indicated: pre-sensitization, week 0. Documented treatment: therapeutic diphenylcyclopropenone sensitization with weekly scalp DPC. The sample was whole blood, taken in connection with sensitization to the hapten diphenylcyclopropenone (DPC). The source of this sequence is a man aged 40-50 years with alopecia areata. Some clones in this sample may be carry-over from other donors' samples. The genes are TRBV20-1 and TRBJ1-1; D not resolved. CDR3 protein: CSALFRVNTEAFF. CDR3 coding DNA: TGCAGTGCGCTATTTAGGGTGAACACTGAAGCTTTCTTT.